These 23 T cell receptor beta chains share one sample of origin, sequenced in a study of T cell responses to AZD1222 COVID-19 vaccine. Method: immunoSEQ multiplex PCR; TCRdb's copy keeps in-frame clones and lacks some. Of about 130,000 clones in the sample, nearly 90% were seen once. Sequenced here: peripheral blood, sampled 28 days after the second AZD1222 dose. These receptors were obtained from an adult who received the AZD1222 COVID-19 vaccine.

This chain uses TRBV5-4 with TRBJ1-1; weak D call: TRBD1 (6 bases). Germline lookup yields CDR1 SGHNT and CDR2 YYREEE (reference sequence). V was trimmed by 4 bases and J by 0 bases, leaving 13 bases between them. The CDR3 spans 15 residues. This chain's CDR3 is CASSGVQGMNTEAFF. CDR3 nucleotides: TGTGCCAGCAGCGGCGTACAGGGCATGAACACTGAAGCTTTCTTT.

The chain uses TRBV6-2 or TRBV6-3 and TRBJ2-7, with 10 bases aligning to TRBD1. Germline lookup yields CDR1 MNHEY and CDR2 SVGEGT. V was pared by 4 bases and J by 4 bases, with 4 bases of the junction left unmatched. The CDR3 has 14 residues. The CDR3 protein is CASSLDRGAYEQYF. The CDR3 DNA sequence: TGTGCCAGCAGTTTGGACAGGGGGGCATACGAGCAGTACTTC.

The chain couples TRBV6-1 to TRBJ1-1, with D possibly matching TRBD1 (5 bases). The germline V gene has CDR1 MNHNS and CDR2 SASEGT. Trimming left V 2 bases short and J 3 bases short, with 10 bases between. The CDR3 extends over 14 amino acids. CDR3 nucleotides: TGTGCCAGCAGTGAACAGGGTGTGGACACTGAAGCTTTCTTT. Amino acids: CASSEQGVDTEAFF.

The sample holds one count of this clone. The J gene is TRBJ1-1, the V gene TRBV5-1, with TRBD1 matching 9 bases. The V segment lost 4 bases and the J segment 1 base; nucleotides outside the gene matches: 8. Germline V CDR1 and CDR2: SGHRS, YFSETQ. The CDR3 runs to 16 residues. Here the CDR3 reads CASSTGQGWANTEAFF. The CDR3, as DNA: TGCGCCAGCAGCACCGGACAGGGGTGGGCGAACACTGAAGCTTTCTTT.

The DNA of the CDR3 is TGCAGCGTAGTAGCGGGCGCATCCGACGGAGAGACCCAGTACTTC. Its protein product is CSVVAGASDGETQYF. This rearrangement joins TRBV29-1 to TRBJ2-5; 7 bases are shared with TRBD2. The V gene end was trimmed by 6 bases and the J gene end by 4 bases; junction bases not matched to a gene: 14. CDR1 and CDR2 (germline): SQVTM, ANQGSEA. CDR3 length equals 15 residues.

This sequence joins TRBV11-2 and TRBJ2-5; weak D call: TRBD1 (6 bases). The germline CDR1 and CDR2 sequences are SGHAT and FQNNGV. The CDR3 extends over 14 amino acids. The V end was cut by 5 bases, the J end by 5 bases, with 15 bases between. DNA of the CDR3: TGTGCCAGCAGCCCAAGGCAGGGGCAGGAGACCCAGTACTTC. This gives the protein CASSPRQGQETQYF.

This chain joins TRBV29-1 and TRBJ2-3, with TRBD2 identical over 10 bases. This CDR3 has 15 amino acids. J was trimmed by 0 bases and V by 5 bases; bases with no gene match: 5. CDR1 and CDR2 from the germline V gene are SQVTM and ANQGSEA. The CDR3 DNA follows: TGCAGCGTTAGTAGAGCGGGGGGGAGCACAGATACGCAGTATTTT. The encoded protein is CSVSRAGGSTDTQYF.

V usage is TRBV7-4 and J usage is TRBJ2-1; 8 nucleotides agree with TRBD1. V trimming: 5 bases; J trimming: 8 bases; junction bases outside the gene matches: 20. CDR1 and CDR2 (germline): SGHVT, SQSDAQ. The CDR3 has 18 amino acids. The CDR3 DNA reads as TGTGCCAGCAGCAAGAAGGGGTTTATGTCAGGGGGCGAATATGAGCAGTTCTTC. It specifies CASSKKGFMSGGEYEQFF.

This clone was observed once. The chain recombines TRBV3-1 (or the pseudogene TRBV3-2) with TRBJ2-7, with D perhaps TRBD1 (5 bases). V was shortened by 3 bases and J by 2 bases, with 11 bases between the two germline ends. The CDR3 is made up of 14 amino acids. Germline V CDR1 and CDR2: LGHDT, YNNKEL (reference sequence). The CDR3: CASSQAGLPYEQYF. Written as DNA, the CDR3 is TGTGCCAGCAGCCAGGCAGGGTTACCCTACGAGCAGTACTTC.

CDR3 nucleotide sequence: TGTGCCAGTAATTGGGCCAGGGGGGACTATGGCTACACCTTC. It translates to CASNWARGDYGYTF. This chain joins TRBV19 and TRBJ1-2, with 7 bases fitting TRBD1. The CDR3 totals 14 residues. V dropped 7 bases and J dropped 3; count of bases not matched to a gene: 8. Germline V gene lookup returns CDR1 LNHDA and CDR2 SQIVND (reference sequence).

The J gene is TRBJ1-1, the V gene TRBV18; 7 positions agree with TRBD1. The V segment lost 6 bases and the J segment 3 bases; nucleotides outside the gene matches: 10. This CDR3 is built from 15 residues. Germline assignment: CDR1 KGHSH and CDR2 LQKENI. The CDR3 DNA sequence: TGTGCCAGCTCGCCTCCTTCCACAGGGGACACTGAAGCTTTCTTT. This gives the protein CASSPPSTGDTEAFF.

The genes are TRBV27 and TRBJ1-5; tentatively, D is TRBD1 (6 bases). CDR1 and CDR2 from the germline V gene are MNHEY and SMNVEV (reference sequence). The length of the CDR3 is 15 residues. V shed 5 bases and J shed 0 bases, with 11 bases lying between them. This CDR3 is CASSPWTDSNQPQHF. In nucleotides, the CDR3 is TGTGCCAGCAGTCCGTGGACAGATAGCAATCAGCCCCAGCATTTT.

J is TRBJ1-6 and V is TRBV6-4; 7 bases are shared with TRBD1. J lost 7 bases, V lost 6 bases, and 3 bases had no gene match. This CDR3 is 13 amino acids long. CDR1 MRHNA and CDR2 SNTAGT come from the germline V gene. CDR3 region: CASRGQPNSPLHF. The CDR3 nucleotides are TGTGCCAGCAGGGGACAGCCGAATTCACCCCTCCACTTT.

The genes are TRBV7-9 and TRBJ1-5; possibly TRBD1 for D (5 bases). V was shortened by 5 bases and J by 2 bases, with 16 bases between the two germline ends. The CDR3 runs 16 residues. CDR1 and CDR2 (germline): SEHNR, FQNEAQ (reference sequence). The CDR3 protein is CASSPQGVGGNQPQHF. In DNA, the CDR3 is TGTGCCAGCAGCCCCCAAGGGGTTGGCGGCAATCAGCCCCAGCATTTT. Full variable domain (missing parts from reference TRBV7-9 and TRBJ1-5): DTGVSQNPRHKITKRGQNVTFRCDPISEHNRLYWYRQTLGQGPEFLTYFQNEAQLEKSRLLSDRFSAERPKGSFSTLEIQRTEQGDSAMYLCASSPQGVGGNQPQHFGDGTRLSIL.

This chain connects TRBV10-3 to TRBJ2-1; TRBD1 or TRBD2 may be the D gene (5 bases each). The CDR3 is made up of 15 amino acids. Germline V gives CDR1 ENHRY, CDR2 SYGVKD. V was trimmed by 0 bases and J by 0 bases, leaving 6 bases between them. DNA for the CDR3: TGTGCCATCAGTGAGTCGGGGACCTCCTACAATGAGCAGTTCTTC. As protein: CAISESGTSYNEQFF.

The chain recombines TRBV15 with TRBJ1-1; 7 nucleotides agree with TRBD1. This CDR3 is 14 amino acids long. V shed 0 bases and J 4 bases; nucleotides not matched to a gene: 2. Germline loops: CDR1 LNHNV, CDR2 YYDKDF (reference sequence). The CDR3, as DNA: TGTGCCACCAGCAGAGACAGGGGGGGCACTGAAGCTTTCTTT. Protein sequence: CATSRDRGGTEAFF.

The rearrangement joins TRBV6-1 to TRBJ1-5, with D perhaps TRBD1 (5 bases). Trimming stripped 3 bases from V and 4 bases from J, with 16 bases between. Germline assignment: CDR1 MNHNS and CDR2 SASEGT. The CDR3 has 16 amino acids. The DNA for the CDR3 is TGTGCCAGCAGTGATGGGAGGGACGGGTTAAATCAGCCCCAGCATTTT. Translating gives CASSDGRDGLNQPQHF.

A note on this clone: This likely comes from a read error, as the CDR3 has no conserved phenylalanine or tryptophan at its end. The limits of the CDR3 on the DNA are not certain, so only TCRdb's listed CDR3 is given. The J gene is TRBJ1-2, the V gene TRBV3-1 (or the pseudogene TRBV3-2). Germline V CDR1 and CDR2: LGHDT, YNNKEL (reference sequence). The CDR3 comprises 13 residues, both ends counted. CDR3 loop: CASSQGTSFAAVI.

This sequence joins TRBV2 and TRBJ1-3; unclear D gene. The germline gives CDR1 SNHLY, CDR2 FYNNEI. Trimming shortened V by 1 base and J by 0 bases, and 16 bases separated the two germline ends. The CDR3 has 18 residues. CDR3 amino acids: CASSEGSGRGDSGNTIYF. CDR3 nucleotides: TGTGCCAGCAGTGAAGGGTCGGGGAGAGGAGACTCTGGAAACACCATATATTTT.

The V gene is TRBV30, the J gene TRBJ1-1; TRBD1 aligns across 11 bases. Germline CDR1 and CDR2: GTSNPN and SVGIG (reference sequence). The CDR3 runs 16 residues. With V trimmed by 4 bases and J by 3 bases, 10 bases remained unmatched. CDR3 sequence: CAWNGDRGNLYTEAFF. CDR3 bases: TGTGCCTGGAATGGGGACAGGGGGAATTTGTACACTGAAGCTTTCTTT.

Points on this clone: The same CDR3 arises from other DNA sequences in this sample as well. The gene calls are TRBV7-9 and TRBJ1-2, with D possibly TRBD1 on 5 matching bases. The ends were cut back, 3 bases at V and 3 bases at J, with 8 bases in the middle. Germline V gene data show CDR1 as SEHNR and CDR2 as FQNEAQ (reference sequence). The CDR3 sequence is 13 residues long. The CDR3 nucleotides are TGTGCCAGCAGCTTGGGACCGGACTATGGCTACACCTTC. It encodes CASSLGPDYGYTF.

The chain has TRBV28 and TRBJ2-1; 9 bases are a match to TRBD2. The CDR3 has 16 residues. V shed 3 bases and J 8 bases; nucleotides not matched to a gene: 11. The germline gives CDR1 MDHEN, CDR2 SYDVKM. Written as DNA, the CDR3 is TGTGCCAGCAGTTTTTGGGCGGGAGGGGAATTCCATGAGCAGTTCTTC. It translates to CASSFWAGGEFHEQFF.

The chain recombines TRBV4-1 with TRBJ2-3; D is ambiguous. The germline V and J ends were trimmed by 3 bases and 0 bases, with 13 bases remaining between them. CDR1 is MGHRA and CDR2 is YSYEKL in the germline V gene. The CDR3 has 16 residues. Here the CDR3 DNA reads TGCGCCAGCAGCCATATGTGGGGAACTAGCACAGATACGCAGTATTTT. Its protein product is CASSHMWGTSTDTQYF.